Presented here are 27 T cell receptor beta chains from one specimen sequenced in a study of identical twins. TCRdb ran MiXCR on the 5' RACE reads and lists one entry per CDR3 protein. Found here are roughly 490,000 distinct CDR3 sequences, roughly an eighth of them singletons; the top ten hold 0.8% to 1%. The same sample was also used in a study of yellow fever vaccine responses in identical twins.

Material for sequencing was CD4+ T cells sorted from blood. These receptors came from a woman aged 18 to 35 in good health.

This clonotype appeared a few times. The chain recombines TRBV6-5 with TRBJ2-5; TRBD1 agrees at 7 bases. The CDR3 runs to 15 residues. CDR1 is MNHEY, CDR2 SVGAGI, per germline. The junction had 9 bases not matched to a gene; V was cut back by 3 bases and J by 5 bases. The CDR3, as DNA: TGTGCCAGCAGTTATTCGAGAGGGGGCCGGGAGACCCAGTACTTC. As protein: CASSYSRGGRETQYF.

CDR3 loop: CASSSRTVYNEQFF. The CDR3 DNA sequence: TGTGCCAGCAGCTCAAGGACAGTCTACAATGAGCAGTTCTTC. This chain joins TRBV7-2 and TRBJ2-1, with D possibly TRBD1 on 6 matching bases. Per the germline V gene, CDR1 is SGHTA and CDR2 is FQGNSA. Trimming took off 4 bases at V and 3 bases at J, with 10 bases between the two ends. This CDR3 has 14 amino acids.

This clonotype came up a few times. The gene calls are TRBV7-2 and TRBJ1-6, with 7 positions matching TRBD1. After removal of 3 bases from V and 7 bases from J, the junction contained 3 bases not matched to a gene. CDR1 is SGHTA and CDR2 is FQGNSA in the germline V gene. This CDR3 has 14 residues. The CDR3 spells CASSLTGFNSPLHF. For the CDR3, the DNA is TGTGCCAGCAGCTTGACAGGGTTCAATTCACCCCTCCACTTT.

This clonotype was seen at least ten times. The rearrangement links TRBV5-1 to TRBJ2-4; D ambiguous. This CDR3 is 14 amino acids long. V was cut by 1 base and J by 3 bases, with 8 bases left in between. CDR1 is SGHRS, CDR2 YFSETQ, per germline. Here the CDR3 DNA reads TGCGCCAGCAGCTTGAAGGGTGACAAAAACATTCAGTACTTC. Amino acids: CASSLKGDKNIQYF.

The chain links TRBV5-1 to TRBJ1-2, with D perhaps matching TRBD1 (6 bases). Germline V gene sequence: CDR1 SGHRS, CDR2 YFSETQ. V was clipped by 4 bases and J by 2 bases, with 15 bases between them. The CDR3 length is 15 residues. CDR3 in amino acids: CASSTGGQKNYGYTF. The CDR3 bases are TGCGCCAGCAGCACCGGGGGGCAGAAGAACTATGGCTACACCTTC.

This clonotype was seen a few times. The V call is TRBV28, the J call TRBJ2-7; 8 positions agree with TRBD2. The CDR3 is 15 residues long. Germline V lookup: CDR1 MDHEN, CDR2 SYDVKM. J gave up 6 bases and V 7 bases, and 14 bases lay outside the gene matches. The CDR3 coding sequence is TGTGCCAGCACTTCTATCGGGAGGGGCTTAGGCGAGCAGTACTTC. This gives the protein CASTSIGRGLGEQYF.

A few counts support this clonotype. The chain joins TRBV13 to TRBJ2-1, with D unclear. CDR3 length equals 15 residues. Germline CDR1 and CDR2: PRHDT and FYEKMQ (reference sequence). Trimming took off 0 bases at V and 5 bases at J, with 11 bases between the two ends. CDR3 amino acids: CASSLGGHTNNEQFF. The CDR3 nucleotides are TGTGCCAGCAGCTTAGGTGGGCACACTAACAATGAGCAGTTCTTC. Combining the CDR3 with reference TRBV13 and TRBJ2-1 gives the whole variable domain AAGVIQSPRHLIKEKRETATLKCYPIPRHDTVYWYQQGPGQDPQFLISFYEKMQSDKGSIPDRFSAQQFSDYHSELNMSSLELGDSALYFCASSLGGHTNNEQFFGPGTRLTVL.

V and J are TRBV10-3 and TRBJ1-2; perhaps TRBD1 as D (5 bases). This CDR3 has 15 residues. With 5 bases removed from V and 0 bases from J, the gap between germline ends came to 13 bases. Germline V gene data show CDR1 as ENHRY and CDR2 as SYGVKD. The CDR3 spells CAISRQQKANYGYTF. The CDR3 region has the DNA TGTGCCATCAGTAGACAGCAAAAAGCTAACTATGGCTACACCTTC.

This clonotype was detected only a few times. The genes are TRBV15 and TRBJ2-7; D may be TRBD2 (6 bases). CDR1 is LNHNV and CDR2 is YYDKDF in the germline V gene (reference sequence). CDR3 length: 16 residues. The germline V and J ends were trimmed by 0 bases and 1 base, with 13 bases remaining between them. The DNA of the CDR3 is TGTGCCACCAGCAGAGACTCCGGGACTGTATCCTACGAGCAGTACTTC. Translation: CATSRDSGTVSYEQYF. Drawing the rest from reference TRBV15 and TRBJ2-7, the complete variable domain is DAMVIQNPRYQVTQFGKPVTLSCSQTLNHNVMYWYQQKSSQAPKLLFHYYDKDFNNEADTPDNFQSRRPNTSFCFLDIRSPGLGDTAMYLCATSRDSGTVSYEQYFGPGTRLTVT.

This clonotype was recorded a few times. The V call is TRBV5-4, the J call TRBJ2-7; 12 bases are a match to TRBD2. J was trimmed by 3 bases and V by 4 bases; bases with no gene match: 5. Per the germline V gene, CDR1 is SGHNT and CDR2 is YYREEE (reference sequence). The CDR3 is 15 amino acids. The DNA for the CDR3 is TGTGCCAGCAGCAGACCGACTAGCGGGGGCTACGAGCAGTACTTC. It is translated as CASSRPTSGGYEQYF. Full variable domain (missing parts from reference TRBV5-4 and TRBJ2-7): ETGVTQSPTHLIKTRGQQVTLRCSSQSGHNTVSWYQQALGQGPQFIFQYYREEENGRGNFPPRFSGLQFPNYSSELNVNALELDDSALYLCASSRPTSGGYEQYFGPGTRLTVT.

CDR3 sequence (DNA): TGTGCCAGCACATCATCTGGGTTGGGGGAGTCACCCCTCCACTTT. It specifies CASTSSGLGESPLHF. The chain is built from TRBV12-3 or TRBV12-4 and TRBJ1-6; D possibly corresponds to TRBD1 (5 bases). The V gene lost 7 bases and the J gene lost 10 bases, with 20 bases spanning the gap. The CDR3 covers 15 residues.

The chain joins TRBV20-1 to TRBJ2-5; TRBD2 matches at 10 bases. The germline gives CDR1 DFQATT, CDR2 SNEGSKA (reference sequence). The CDR3 runs 14 residues. The J segment lost 2 bases and the V segment lost 6 bases, leaving 6 bases of the junction unmatched. CDR3 in amino acids: CSAASGSGQETQYF. DNA of the CDR3: TGCAGTGCGGCTAGCGGGAGTGGACAAGAGACCCAGTACTTC.

A few counts support this clonotype. This chain joins TRBV3-1 and TRBJ1-5, with a possible D match to TRBD1 (5 bases). V was shortened by 4 bases and J by 3 bases, with 16 bases between the two germline ends. Germline V gene data show CDR1 as LGHDT and CDR2 as YNNKEL (reference sequence). This CDR3 contains 16 residues. The CDR3 region is CASSLGHGADNQPQHF. CDR3 in DNA: TGTGCCAGCAGCCTCGGTCACGGGGCGGACAATCAGCCCCAGCATTTT. Using reference TRBV3-1 and TRBJ1-5 for the parts outside the CDR3, the full variable domain is DTAVSQTPKYLVTQMGNDKSIKCEQNLGHDTMYWYKQDSKKFLKIMFSYNNKELIINETVPNRFSPKSPDKAHLNLHINSLELGDSAVYFCASSLGHGADNQPQHFGDGTRLSIL.

V is TRBV21-1 and J is TRBJ2-3; whether TRBD1, the table's D call, matches the DNA was not checked. TRBV21-1 is designated a pseudogene. The CDR3 is made up of 19 amino acids. DNA of the CDR3: TGTGCCAGCAGCAAATTCCTCCCTGAACAGGGACCTGGGGAAGATACGCAGTATTTT. Its protein product is CASSKFLPEQGPGEDTQYF.

In this sample, this clonotype turned up a few times. The chain has TRBV28 and TRBJ2-5; TRBD1 agrees at 9 bases. Germline CDR1 reads MDHEN; CDR2 reads SYDVKM. This CDR3 is built from 15 residues. Losses at the gene ends were 1 base for V and 5 bases for J; bases not matched to a gene: 5. The CDR3, as DNA: TGTGCCAGCAGTTTATTAAACAGGGGGCGGGAGACCCAGTACTTC. It translates to CASSLLNRGRETQYF.

The J gene is TRBJ2-4, the V gene TRBV12-3 or TRBV12-4, with D perhaps matching TRBD1 (5 bases). The germline V and J ends were trimmed by 6 bases and 7 bases, with 13 bases remaining between them. The CDR3 covers 13 residues. The CDR3 coding sequence is TGTGCCAGCAGCCAGGGTACTGTGAACATTCAGTACTTC. Encoded protein: CASSQGTVNIQYF.

In this sample, this clonotype turned up a few times. The chain carries TRBV7-8 and TRBJ2-7, with TRBD2 matching 8 bases. The germline V gene has CDR1 SGHVS and CDR2 FQNEAQ. The CDR3 is 15 amino acids. The ends lost 3 bases at V and 0 bases at J; junction bases unmatched: 4. The CDR3 nucleotides are TGTGCCAGCAGCTTTAGCGGGAAGAGCTCCTACGAGCAGTACTTC. This translates into CASSFSGKSSYEQYF.

This chain uses TRBV5-1 with TRBJ2-7; no definite D call. V was trimmed by 0 bases and J by 5 bases, leaving 12 bases between them. The CDR3 spans 14 residues. Germline assignment: CDR1 SGHRS and CDR2 YFSETQ. The CDR3 loop is CASSLGHRADEQYF. The CDR3, as DNA: TGCGCCAGCAGCTTGGGACATCGGGCGGACGAGCAGTACTTC.

V usage is TRBV14 and J usage is TRBJ2-1; TRBD1 matches at 8 bases. Germline V gene sequence: CDR1 SGHDN, CDR2 FVKESK. Trimming took 3 bases from V and 2 from J; bases not matched to a gene: 6. The length of the CDR3 is 16 residues. CDR3 protein: CASSHMDRVAYNEQFF. The DNA of the CDR3 is TGTGCCAGCAGCCATATGGACAGGGTGGCCTACAATGAGCAGTTCTTC.

The gene calls are TRBV5-1 and TRBJ1-2; the match to TRBD1 covers 7 bases. V was clipped by 4 bases and J by 1 base; unmatched bases: 7. The CDR3 runs 15 residues. The germline CDR1 and CDR2 sequences are SGHRS and YFSETQ. The CDR3 loop is CASSRDSWSNYGYTF. The DNA of the CDR3 is TGCGCCAGCAGCCGGGACAGTTGGAGTAACTATGGCTACACCTTC.

In this sample, this clonotype turned up many times. The chain couples TRBV12-3 or TRBV12-4 to TRBJ1-4, with D hard to call. Trimming shortened V by 2 bases and J by 4 bases, and 11 bases separated the two germline ends. The CDR3 totals 15 residues. CDR3 nucleotide sequence: TGTGCCAGCAGTTTAATAGGTCAGATTAATGAAAAACTGTTTTTT. It codes for CASSLIGQINEKLFF.

This clonotype was seen only a few times. J is TRBJ1-5 and V is TRBV6-5; D might be TRBD1 (5 bases). V dropped 2 bases and J dropped 6 bases, with 11 bases sitting between them. Germline V lookup: CDR1 MNHEY, CDR2 SVGAGI. The CDR3 has 14 residues. CDR3: CASSYGRAVQPQHF. As DNA, the CDR3 is TGTGCCAGCAGTTACGGCAGGGCGGTTCAGCCCCAGCATTTT.

The CDR3 protein is CASSLTNRGPGANVLTF. The CDR3 coding sequence is TGTGCCAGCAGCTTGACCAACAGGGGCCCTGGGGCCAACGTCCTGACTTTC. J is TRBJ2-6 and V is TRBV7-8, with TRBD1 identical over 7 bases. Trimming removed 3 bases from V and 2 bases from J; junction bases left unmatched: 7. Germline V gives CDR1 SGHVS, CDR2 FQNEAQ. The CDR3 extends over 17 amino acids. The full variable domain, in which reference TRBV7-8 and TRBJ2-6 provide the parts outside the CDR3, is GAGVSQSPRYKVAKRGQDVALRCDPISGHVSLFWYQQALGQGPEFLTYFQNEAQLDKSGLPSDRFFAERPEGSVSTLKIQRTQQEDSAVYLCASSLTNRGPGANVLTFGAGSRLTVL.

This clonotype occurred many times. The chain joins TRBV5-6 to TRBJ2-3; D is unclear. The CDR3 totals 15 residues. V lost 0 bases, J lost 10 bases, and 18 bases lay in between. Germline loops: CDR1 SGHDT, CDR2 YYEEEE. The CDR3 region is CASSLGVMVVYSQYF. The DNA of the CDR3 is TGTGCCAGCAGCTTGGGGGTGATGGTGGTGTATTCGCAGTATTTT. Filled out from reference TRBV5-6 and TRBJ2-3, the complete variable domain reads DAGVTQSPTHLIKTRGQQVTLRCSPKSGHDTVSWYQQALGQGPQFIFQYYEEEERQRGNFPDRFSGHQFPNYSSELNVNALLLGDSALYLCASSLGVMVVYSQYFGPGTRLTVL.

In its sample, this clonotype was seen a few times. The rearrangement joins TRBV7-9 to TRBJ1-6; D call uncertain. The CDR3 contains 12 residues. Germline assignment: CDR1 SEHNR and CDR2 FQNEAQ (reference sequence). V gave up 1 base and J gave up 11 bases, with 6 bases separating them. CDR3 sequence reads: CASSLGRAPLHF. CDR3 in DNA: TGTGCCAGCAGCTTAGGGAGGGCACCCCTCCACTTT.

The rearrangement joins TRBV5-1 to TRBJ2-1; 10 bases fit TRBD1. V was clipped by 4 bases and J by 6 bases; unmatched bases: 7. The CDR3 totals 15 residues. Germline V lookup: CDR1 SGHRS, CDR2 YFSETQ. The CDR3 here is CASSAGTGAANEQFF. The CDR3 DNA reads as TGCGCCAGCAGCGCCGGGACAGGGGCTGCCAATGAGCAGTTCTTC.

This clonotype has more than one count but fewer than ten. The V and J genes are TRBV6-2 or TRBV6-3 and TRBJ2-7; 13 bases fit TRBD2. This CDR3 comprises 15 residues. Germline CDR1 is MNHEY and CDR2 is SVGEGT. V was clipped by 3 bases and J by 6 bases; unmatched bases: 5. The CDR3 loop reads CASSYGGLAGSEQYF. The CDR3 nucleotides read TGTGCCAGCAGTTATGGGGGACTAGCGGGATCCGAGCAGTACTTC.